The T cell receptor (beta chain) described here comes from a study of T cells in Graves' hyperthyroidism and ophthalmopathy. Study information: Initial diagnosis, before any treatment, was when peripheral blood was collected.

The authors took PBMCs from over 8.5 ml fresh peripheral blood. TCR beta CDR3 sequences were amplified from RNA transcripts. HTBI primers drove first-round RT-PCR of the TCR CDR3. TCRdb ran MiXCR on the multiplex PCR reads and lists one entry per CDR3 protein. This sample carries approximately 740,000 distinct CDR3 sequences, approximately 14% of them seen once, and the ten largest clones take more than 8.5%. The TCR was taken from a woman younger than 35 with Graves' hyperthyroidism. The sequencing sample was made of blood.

Here the CDR3 DNA reads TGTGCCAGCAGTTTACGGCGGGACCGTGGTGGCTACACCTTC. Its protein product is CASSLRRDRGGYTF. V usage is TRBV12-3 or TRBV12-4 and J usage is TRBJ1-2, with D possibly being TRBD1 (5 bases). This CDR3 comprises 14 residues. V lost 2 bases and J 7 bases, leaving 14 bases between the germline ends.